This T cell receptor beta chain was recorded in a study of OX40 agonist ivuxolimab in advanced cancers. Study as a whole: Of the patients, three showed partial responses, one with hepatocellular carcinoma and two with cutaneous melanoma.

Produced via immunoSEQ multiplex PCR; TCRdb's table is partial and in-frame only. The sample holds roughly 68,000 clones, 86% seen once. The CDR3 spans 14 residues. V was trimmed by 5 bases and J by 0 bases, leaving 8 bases between them. Looked up from germline, CDR1 is SGHNT and CDR2 is YYREEE (reference sequence). The sequences come from CD4+ or CD8+ T cells sorted from blood, collected in a trial of the OX40 agonist ivuxolimab. V usage is TRBV5-4 and J usage is TRBJ2-2; no clear D gene. The sequence came from an adult with an advanced solid tumor such as melanoma, head and neck, liver or kidney cancer. The CDR3 protein is CASRGSTNTGELFF. The CDR3, as DNA: TGTGCCAGCAGAGGCAGCACGAACACCGGGGAGCTGTTTTTT.